The entry that follows covers one T cell receptor (beta chain) sequence. This sample is part of a study of Ad26.COV2.S vaccination and SARS-CoV-2 variants. Study-level information: The donor participated in the COV1001 trial, in its Ad26.COV2.S arm. Ad26.COV2.S shots went into the muscle once or twice, 56 days apart.

The CDR3 has 13 residues. Germline V gene data show CDR1 as SGHVS and CDR2 as FQNEAQ. V dropped 5 bases and J dropped 0 bases, with 7 bases sitting between them. Indicated treatment: approximately 18 received Ad26.COV2.S at low or high dose, single or two shots; 5 received placebo; per-sample allocation not given. Sampling was performed 63 days after the first vaccine or placebo injection. Boston hosted the donor, who was an adult aged 18-55 years. The repertoire was sequenced with immunoSEQ multiplex PCR; TCRdb's copy has only in-frame clones and lacks some. The table has a few hundred thousand clones, about nine tenths seen once.

The receptor comes from a person aged 18-65 years who received the Ad26.COV2.S COVID-19 vaccine or a placebo. Sequenced here: peripheral blood, sampled in a trial of Ad26.COV2.S vaccine versus placebo. This rearrangement joins TRBV7-8 to TRBJ1-1; weak D call: TRBD1 (5 bases). CDR3 bases: TGTGCCAGCAGCCCAGGGATGAACACTGAAGCTTTCTTT. Translating gives CASSPGMNTEAFF.